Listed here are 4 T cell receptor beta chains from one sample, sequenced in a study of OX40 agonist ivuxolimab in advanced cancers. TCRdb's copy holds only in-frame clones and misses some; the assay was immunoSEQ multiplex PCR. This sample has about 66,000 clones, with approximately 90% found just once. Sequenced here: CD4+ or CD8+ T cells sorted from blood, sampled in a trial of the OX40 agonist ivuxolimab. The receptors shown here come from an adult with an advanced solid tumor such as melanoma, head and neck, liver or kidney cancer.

CDR3 sequence: CASSLSAQGSYEQYF. DNA of the CDR3: TGTGCCAGCAGTTTATCGGCACAGGGTTCCTACGAGCAGTACTTC. The rearrangement joins TRBV27 to TRBJ2-7; maybe TRBD1 (6 bases). V was trimmed by 0 bases and J by 1 base, leaving 10 bases between them. The CDR3 covers 15 residues. Germline-derived CDR1 and CDR2 are MNHEY and SMNVEV (reference sequence).

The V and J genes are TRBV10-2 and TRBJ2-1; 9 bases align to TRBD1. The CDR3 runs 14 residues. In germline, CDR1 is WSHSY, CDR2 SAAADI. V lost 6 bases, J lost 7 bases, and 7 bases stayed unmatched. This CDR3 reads CASRVGQGQNEQFF. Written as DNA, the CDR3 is TGCGCCAGCAGGGTGGGACAGGGTCAGAATGAGCAGTTCTTC.

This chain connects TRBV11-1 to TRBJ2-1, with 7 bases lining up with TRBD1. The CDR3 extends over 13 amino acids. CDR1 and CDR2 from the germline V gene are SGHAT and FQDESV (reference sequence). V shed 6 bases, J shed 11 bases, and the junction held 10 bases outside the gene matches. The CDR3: CASRARGTDKQFF. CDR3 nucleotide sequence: TGTGCCAGCAGGGCAAGGGGGACAGATAAGCAGTTCTTC. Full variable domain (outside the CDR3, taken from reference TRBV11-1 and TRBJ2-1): EAEVAQSPRYKITEKSQAVAFWCDPISGHATLYWYRQILGQGPELLVQFQDESVVDDSQLPKDRFSAERLKGVDSTLKIQPAELGDSAMYLCASRARGTDKQFFGPGTRLTVL.

The DNA of the CDR3 is TGTGCCAGCAGAACAAATGGGGGCACAGATACGCAGTATTTT. Its translation is CASRTNGGTDTQYF. The V gene is TRBV27, the J gene TRBJ2-3, with no clear D. Trimming shortened V by 6 bases and J by 1 base, and 11 bases separated the two germline ends. From germline, CDR1 is MNHEY and CDR2 SMNVEV (reference sequence). The CDR3 length is 14 residues.